One sample yielded the 3 T cell receptor beta chains listed below, sequenced in a study of technical replicates of blood from a few donors. The method was immunoSEQ multiplex PCR; TCRdb's version includes in-frame clones alone and lacks a portion of them. The table lists approximately 81,000 clones, around 95% of them singletons. Sequences were obtained from T cells isolated from PBMCs. These receptors originate from a human donor in good health.

V is TRBV5-4 and J is TRBJ1-1, with a weak D call TRBD1 (5 bases). Trimming cost V 0 bases and J 1 base, with 16 bases left between them. This CDR3 is built from 17 residues. Germline CDR1 SGHNT, CDR2 YYREEE (reference sequence). The CDR3 bases are TGTGCCAGCAGCTTGGTGTTGGGGCCCTCACGGAACACTGAAGCTTTCTTT. Its protein is CASSLVLGPSRNTEAFF. The full variable domain, in which reference TRBV5-4 and TRBJ1-1 provide the parts outside the CDR3, is ETGVTQSPTHLIKTRGQQVTLRCSSQSGHNTVSWYQQALGQGPQFIFQYYREEENGRGNFPPRFSGLQFPNYSSELNVNALELDDSALYLCASSLVLGPSRNTEAFFGQGTRLTVV.

This chain connects TRBV7-9 to TRBJ2-7; D is unclear. The V end lost 1 base, the J end lost 9 bases, and 7 bases lay between the germline ends. This CDR3 region has 11 residues. CDR1 SEHNR and CDR2 FQNEAQ come from the germline V gene (reference sequence). The CDR3 spells CASSLVVGQYF. The CDR3 DNA sequence: TGTGCCAGCAGCTTAGTAGTCGGGCAGTACTTC.

DNA for the CDR3: TGCGCCAGCAGTGTAGGTGAGACGGAGAACTATGGCTACACCTTC. Its translation is CASSVGETENYGYTF. This sequence joins TRBV10-1 and TRBJ1-2; D remains unclear. In germline, CDR1 is WNHNN, CDR2 SYGVQD (reference sequence). The ends were cut back, 4 bases at V and 2 bases at J, with 14 bases in the middle. There are 15 residues in the CDR3.